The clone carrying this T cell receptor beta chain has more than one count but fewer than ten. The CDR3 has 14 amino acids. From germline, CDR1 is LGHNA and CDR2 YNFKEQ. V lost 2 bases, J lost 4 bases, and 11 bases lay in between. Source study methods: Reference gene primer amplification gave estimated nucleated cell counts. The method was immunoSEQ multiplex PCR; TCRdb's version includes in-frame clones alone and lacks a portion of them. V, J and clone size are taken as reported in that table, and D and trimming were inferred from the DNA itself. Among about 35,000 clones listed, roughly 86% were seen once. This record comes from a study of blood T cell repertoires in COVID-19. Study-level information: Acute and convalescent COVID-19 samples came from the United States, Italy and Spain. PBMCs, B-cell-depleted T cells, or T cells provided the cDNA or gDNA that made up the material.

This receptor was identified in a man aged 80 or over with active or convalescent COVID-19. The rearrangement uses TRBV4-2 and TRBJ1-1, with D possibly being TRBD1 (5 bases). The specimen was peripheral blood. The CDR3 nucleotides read TGTGCCAGCAGCCAAAAGGTCGGGGGCACTGAAGCTTTCTTT. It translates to CASSQKVGGTEAFF.